This T cell receptor (beta chain) stems from a study of beta chain features in type 1 diabetes. Study summary: Comparable age, gender and cell yields were observed in patients relative to healthy donors. The samples had more than 95 million sorted cells examined in all. Whole-study results and caveats: Patients' naive, central memory and regulatory TCRB repertoires appeared more alike than those of healthy donors. Significant though moderate, a shortening of TCRB CDR3s appeared in all four CD4+ subsets of Type 1 diabetes patients.

Note on this clone: Its antigen is currently unknown.

Every bit of the isolated RNA underwent reverse transcription, so sequencing read expressed TCRB transcripts. Only in-frame clones appear in the TCRdb table, and some are missing; sequencing was by immunoSEQ multiplex PCR. The sample has about 160,000 clones, about 8.1% seen once. The sequence derives from a woman between 18 and 29 years old with type 1 diabetes. The sequenced material came from central memory CD4+ T cells from blood.

This CDR3 is CASNKVGAYNEQFF. For the CDR3, the DNA is TGTGCCAGCAACAAGGTGGGAGCCTACAATGAGCAGTTCTTC. The V gene is TRBV11-2, the J gene TRBJ2-1, with TRBD2 as a possible D gene (5 bases). Germline CDR1 reads SGHAT; CDR2 reads FQNNGV. CDR3 length: 14 residues. The germline V and J ends were trimmed by 7 bases and 2 bases, with 12 bases remaining between them.